This T cell receptor beta chain was captured by sequencing in a study of blood T cell repertoires in COVID-19. Study-level background: Acute-phase and convalescent COVID-19 samples originated in the United States, Italy and Spain.

Authors' methods: Amplification of reference gene primers provided the estimated nucleated cell counts. Some clones are missing from TCRdb's copy, which holds only in-frame ones; the method was immunoSEQ multiplex PCR. The V and J calls and clone size are taken from that table; D and trimming were inferred from the DNA. The sample contains tens of thousands of clones, about nine tenths of which appear only once. The CDR3 consists of 16 residues. V was pared by 5 bases and J by 4 bases, with 17 bases between. Germline V gene data show CDR1 as LNHDA and CDR2 as SQIVND (reference sequence). The sample taken for sequencing was peripheral blood. This chain uses TRBV19 with TRBJ2-2, with TRBD1 as a possible D gene (5 bases). The receptor comes from a woman aged 50 to 65 in a cohort sampled during active COVID-19. CDR3 sequence: CASSRSGQLFTGELFF. The CDR3 DNA reads TGTGCCAGTAGTCGATCCGGACAACTCTTCACCGGGGAGCTGTTTTTT.